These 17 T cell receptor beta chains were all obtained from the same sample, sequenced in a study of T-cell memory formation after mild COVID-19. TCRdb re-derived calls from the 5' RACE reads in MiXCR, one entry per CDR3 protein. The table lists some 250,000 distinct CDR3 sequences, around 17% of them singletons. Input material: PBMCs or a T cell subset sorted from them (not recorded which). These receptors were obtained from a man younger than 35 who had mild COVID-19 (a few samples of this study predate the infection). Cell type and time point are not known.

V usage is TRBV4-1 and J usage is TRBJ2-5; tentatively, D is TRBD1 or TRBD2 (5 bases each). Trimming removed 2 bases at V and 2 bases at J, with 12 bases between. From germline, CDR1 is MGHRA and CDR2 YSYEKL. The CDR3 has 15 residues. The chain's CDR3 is CASSQLGTVQETQYF. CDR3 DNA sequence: TGCGCCAGCAGCCAACTTGGGACGGTACAAGAGACCCAGTACTTC.

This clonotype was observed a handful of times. This CDR3 is CASSQEGTGGVADTQYF. In DNA, the CDR3 is TGCGCCAGCAGCCAAGAGGGTACAGGGGGCGTCGCAGATACGCAGTATTTT. V gene TRBV4-1 combines with J gene TRBJ2-3, with 9 nucleotides matching TRBD1. The length of the CDR3 is 17 residues. V gave up 0 bases and J gave up 4 bases; unmatched junction bases: 8. From germline, CDR1 is MGHRA and CDR2 YSYEKL.

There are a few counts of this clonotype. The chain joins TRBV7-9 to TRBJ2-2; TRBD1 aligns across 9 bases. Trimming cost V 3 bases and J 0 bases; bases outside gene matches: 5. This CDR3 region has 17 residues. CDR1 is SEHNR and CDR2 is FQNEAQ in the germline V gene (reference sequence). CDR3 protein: CASSFPTGGSNTGELFF. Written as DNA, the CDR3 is TGTGCCAGCAGCTTCCCGACAGGGGGATCGAACACCGGGGAGCTGTTTTTT.

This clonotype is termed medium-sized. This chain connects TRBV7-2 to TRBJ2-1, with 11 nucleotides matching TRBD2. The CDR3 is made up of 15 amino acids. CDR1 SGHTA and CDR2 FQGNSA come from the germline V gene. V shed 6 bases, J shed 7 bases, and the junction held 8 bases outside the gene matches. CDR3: CASSFGLAGGNEQFF. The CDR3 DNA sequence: TGTGCCAGCAGTTTCGGACTAGCGGGTGGGAATGAGCAGTTCTTC.

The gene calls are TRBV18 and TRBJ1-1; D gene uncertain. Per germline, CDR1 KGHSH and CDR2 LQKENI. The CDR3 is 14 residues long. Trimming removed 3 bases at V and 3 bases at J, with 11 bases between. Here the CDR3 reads CASSPPRSYTEAFF. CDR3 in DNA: TGTGCCAGCTCACCTCCCCGGTCCTACACTGAAGCTTTCTTT.

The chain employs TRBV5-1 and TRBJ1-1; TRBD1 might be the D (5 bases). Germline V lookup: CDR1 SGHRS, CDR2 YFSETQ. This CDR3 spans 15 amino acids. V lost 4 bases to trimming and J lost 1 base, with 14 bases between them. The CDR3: CASSDRKTGNTEAFF. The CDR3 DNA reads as TGCGCCAGCAGCGACCGCAAAACAGGGAACACTGAAGCTTTCTTT.

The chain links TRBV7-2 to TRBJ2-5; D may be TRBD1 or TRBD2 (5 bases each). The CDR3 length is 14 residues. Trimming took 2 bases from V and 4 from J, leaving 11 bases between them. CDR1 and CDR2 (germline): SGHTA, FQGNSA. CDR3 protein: CASSLTPGAETQYF. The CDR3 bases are TGTGCCAGCAGCTTAACTCCCGGGGCAGAGACCCAGTACTTC.

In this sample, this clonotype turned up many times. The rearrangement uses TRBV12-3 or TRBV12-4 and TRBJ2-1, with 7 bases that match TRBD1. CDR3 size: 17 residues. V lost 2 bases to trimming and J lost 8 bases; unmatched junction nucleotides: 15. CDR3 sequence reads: CASSLTPGQFSFDEQFF. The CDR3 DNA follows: TGTGCCAGCAGTTTAACGCCGGGACAGTTCTCTTTCGATGAGCAGTTCTTC.

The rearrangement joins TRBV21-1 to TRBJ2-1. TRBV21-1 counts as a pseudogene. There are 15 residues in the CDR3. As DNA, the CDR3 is TGTGCCAGCAGCAAAGTCGGGGGGCTCTACAATGAGCAGTTCTTC. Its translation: CASSKVGGLYNEQFF.

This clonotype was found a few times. The CDR3 region has the DNA TGCGCCAGCAGCGGCGGTCGGGGTACGAACACCGGGGAGCTGTTTTTT. This gives the protein CASSGGRGTNTGELFF. V is TRBV5-1 and J is TRBJ2-2, with a tentative D call TRBD2 (5 bases). This CDR3 region has 16 residues. The V gene lost 4 bases and the J gene lost 0 bases, with 13 bases spanning the gap. The germline V gene encodes CDR1 SGHRS and CDR2 YFSETQ.

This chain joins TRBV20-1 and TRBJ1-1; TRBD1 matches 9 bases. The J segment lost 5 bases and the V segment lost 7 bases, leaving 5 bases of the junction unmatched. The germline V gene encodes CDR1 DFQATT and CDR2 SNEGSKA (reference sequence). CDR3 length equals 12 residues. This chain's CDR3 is CSVDRGLTEAFF. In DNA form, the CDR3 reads TGCAGTGTGGACAGGGGCTTAACTGAAGCTTTCTTT.

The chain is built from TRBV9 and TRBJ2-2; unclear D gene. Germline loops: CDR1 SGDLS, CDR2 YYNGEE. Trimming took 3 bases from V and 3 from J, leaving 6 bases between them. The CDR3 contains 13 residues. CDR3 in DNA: TGTGCCAGCAGCGAGCAAGACACCGGGGAGCTGTTTTTT. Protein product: CASSEQDTGELFF.

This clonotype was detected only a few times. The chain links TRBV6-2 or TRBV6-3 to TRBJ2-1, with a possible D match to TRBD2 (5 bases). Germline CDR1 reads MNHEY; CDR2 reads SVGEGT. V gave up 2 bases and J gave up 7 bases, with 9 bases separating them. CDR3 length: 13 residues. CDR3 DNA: TGTGCCAGCAGTTACGTCGGCGGGAATGAGCAGTTCTTC. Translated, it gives CASSYVGGNEQFF.

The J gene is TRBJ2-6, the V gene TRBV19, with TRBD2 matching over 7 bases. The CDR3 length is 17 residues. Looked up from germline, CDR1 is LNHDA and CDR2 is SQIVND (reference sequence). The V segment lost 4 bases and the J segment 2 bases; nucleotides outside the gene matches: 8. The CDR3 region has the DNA TGTGCCAGTAGTAACCTTGCGGGGGTCACTGGGGCCAACGTCCTGACTTTC. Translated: CASSNLAGVTGANVLTF.

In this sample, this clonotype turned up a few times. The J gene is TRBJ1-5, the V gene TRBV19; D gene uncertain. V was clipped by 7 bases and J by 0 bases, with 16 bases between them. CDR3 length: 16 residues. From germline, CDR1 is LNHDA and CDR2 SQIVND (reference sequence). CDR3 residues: CASKDGNLYSNQPQHF. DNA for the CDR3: TGTGCCAGTAAGGACGGAAACCTTTATAGCAATCAGCCCCAGCATTTT. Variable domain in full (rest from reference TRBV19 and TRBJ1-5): DGGITQSPKYLFRKEGQNVTLSCEQNLNHDAMYWYRQDPGQGLRLIYYSQIVNDFQKGDIAEGYSVSREKKESFPLTVTSAQKNPTAFYLCASKDGNLYSNQPQHFGDGTRLSIL.

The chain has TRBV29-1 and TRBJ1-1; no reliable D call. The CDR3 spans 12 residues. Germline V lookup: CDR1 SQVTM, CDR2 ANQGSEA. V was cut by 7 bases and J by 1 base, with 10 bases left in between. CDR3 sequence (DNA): TGCAGCGGTGGCGAGGCGAACACTGAAGCTTTCTTT. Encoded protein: CSGGEANTEAFF.

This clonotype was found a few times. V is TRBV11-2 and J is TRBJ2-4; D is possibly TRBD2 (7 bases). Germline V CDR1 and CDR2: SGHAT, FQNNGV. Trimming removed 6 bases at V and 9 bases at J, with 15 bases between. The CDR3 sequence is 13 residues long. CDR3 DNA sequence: TGTGCCAGCAGTTTTTGGGGGGGGCGCATTCAGTACTTC. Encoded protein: CASSFWGGRIQYF.